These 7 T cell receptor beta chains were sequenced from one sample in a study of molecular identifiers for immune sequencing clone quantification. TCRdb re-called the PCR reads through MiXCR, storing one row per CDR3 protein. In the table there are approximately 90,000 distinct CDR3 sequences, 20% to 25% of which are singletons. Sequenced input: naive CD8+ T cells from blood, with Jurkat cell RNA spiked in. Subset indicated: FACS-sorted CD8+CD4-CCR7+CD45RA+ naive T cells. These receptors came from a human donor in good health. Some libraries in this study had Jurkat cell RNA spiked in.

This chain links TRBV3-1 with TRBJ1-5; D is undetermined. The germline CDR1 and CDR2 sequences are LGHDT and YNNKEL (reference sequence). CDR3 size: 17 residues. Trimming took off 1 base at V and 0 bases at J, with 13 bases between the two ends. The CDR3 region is CASSQGLSDFSNQPQHF. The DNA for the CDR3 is TGTGCCAGCAGCCAAGGGCTCAGCGACTTTAGCAATCAGCCCCAGCATTTT.

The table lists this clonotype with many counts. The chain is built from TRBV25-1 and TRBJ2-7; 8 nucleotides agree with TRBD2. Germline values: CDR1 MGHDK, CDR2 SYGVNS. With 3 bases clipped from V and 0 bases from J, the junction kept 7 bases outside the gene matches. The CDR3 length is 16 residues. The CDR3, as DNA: TGTGCCAGCAGTGATGTAGCGGGGATCTTCTCCTACGAGCAGTACTTC. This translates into CASSDVAGIFSYEQYF.

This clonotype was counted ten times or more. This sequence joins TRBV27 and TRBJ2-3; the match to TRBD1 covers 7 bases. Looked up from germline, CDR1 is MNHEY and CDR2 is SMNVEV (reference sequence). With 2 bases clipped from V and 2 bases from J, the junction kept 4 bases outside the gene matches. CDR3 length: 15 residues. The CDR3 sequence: CASSLDRAFTDTQYF. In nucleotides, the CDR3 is TGTGCCAGCAGTTTAGACAGGGCCTTCACAGATACGCAGTATTTT.

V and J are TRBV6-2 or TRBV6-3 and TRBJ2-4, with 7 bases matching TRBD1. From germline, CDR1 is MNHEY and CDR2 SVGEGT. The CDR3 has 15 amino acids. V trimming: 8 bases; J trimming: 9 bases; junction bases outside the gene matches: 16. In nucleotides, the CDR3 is TGTGCCAGCGGGAGACAGGGATTAGCCATAATCATTCAGTACTTC. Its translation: CASGRQGLAIIIQYF.

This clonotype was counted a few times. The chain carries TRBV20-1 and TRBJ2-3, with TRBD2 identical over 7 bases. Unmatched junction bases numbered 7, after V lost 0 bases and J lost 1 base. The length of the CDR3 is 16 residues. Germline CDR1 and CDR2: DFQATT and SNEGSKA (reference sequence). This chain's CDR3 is CSARDFLAGGTDTQYF. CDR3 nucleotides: TGCAGTGCTAGAGATTTTCTGGCGGGAGGCACAGATACGCAGTATTTT.

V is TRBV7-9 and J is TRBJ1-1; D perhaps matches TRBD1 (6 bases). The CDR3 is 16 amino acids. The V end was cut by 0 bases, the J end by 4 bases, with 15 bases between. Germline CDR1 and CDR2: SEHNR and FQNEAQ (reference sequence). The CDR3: CASSLAGGGGVTEAFF. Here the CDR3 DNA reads TGTGCCAGCAGCTTAGCGGGGGGGGGCGGTGTCACTGAAGCTTTCTTT.

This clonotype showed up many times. The chain's CDR3 is CASSPRKNYEQYF. DNA of the CDR3: TGTGCCAGCAGCCCTCGGAAAAACTACGAGCAGTACTTC. This rearrangement joins TRBV7-2 to TRBJ2-7; D is unresolved. The CDR3 runs 13 residues. Deletions cut 5 bases from V and 3 bases from J, with 11 bases between. Germline V gene lookup returns CDR1 SGHTA and CDR2 FQGNSA. The complete variable domain, with remaining parts taken from reference TRBV7-2 and TRBJ2-7, reads GAGVSQSPSNKVTEKGKDVELRCDPISGHTALYWYRQSLGQGLEFLIYFQGNSAPDKSGLPSDRFSAERTGGSVSTLTIQRTQQEDSAVYLCASSPRKNYEQYFGPGTRLTVT.